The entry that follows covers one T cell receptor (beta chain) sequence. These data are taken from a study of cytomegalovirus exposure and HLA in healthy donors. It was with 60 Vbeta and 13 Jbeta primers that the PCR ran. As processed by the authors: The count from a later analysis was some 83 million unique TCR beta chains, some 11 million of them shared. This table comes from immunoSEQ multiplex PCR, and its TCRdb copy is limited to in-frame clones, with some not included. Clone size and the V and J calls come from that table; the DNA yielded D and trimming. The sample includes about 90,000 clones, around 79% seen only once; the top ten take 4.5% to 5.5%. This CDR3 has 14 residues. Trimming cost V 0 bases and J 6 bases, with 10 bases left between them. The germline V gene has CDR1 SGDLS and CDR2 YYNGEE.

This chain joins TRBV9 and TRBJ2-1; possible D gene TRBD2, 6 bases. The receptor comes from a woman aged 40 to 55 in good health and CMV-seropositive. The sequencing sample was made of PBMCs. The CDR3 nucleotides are TGTGCCAGCAGCGTAGCGGGAGTAGGCAATGAGCAGTTCTTC. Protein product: CASSVAGVGNEQFF.